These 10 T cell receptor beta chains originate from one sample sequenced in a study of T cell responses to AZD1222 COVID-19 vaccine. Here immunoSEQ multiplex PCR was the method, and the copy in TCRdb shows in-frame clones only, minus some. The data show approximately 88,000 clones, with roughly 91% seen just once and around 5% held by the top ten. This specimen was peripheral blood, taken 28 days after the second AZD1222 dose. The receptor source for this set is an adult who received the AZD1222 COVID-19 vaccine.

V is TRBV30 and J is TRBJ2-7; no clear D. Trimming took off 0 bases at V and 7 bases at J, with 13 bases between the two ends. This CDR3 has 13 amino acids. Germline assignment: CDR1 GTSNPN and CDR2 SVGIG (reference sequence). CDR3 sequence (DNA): TGTGCCTGGAGTGTATACCCGCCAAATGAGCAGTACTTC. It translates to CAWSVYPPNEQYF.

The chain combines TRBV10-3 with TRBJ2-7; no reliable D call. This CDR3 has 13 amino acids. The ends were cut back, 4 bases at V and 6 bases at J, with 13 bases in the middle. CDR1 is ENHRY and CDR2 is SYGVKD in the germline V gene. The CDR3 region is CAISVPSASEQYF. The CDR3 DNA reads TGTGCCATCAGTGTCCCGAGTGCTTCCGAGCAGTACTTC.

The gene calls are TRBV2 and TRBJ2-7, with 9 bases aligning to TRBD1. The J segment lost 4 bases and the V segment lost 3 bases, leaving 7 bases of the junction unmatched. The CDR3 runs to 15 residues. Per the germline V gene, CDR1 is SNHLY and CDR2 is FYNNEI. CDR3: CASSELGQGLYEQYF. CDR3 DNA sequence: TGTGCCAGCAGTGAGTTGGGACAGGGATTGTACGAGCAGTACTTC.

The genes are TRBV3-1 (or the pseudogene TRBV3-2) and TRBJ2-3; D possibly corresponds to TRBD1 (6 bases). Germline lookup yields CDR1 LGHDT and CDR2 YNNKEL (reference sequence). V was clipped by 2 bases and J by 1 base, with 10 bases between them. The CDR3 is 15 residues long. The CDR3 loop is CASSQQGWGTDTQYF. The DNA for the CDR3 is TGTGCCAGCAGCCAACAGGGGTGGGGCACAGATACGCAGTATTTT.

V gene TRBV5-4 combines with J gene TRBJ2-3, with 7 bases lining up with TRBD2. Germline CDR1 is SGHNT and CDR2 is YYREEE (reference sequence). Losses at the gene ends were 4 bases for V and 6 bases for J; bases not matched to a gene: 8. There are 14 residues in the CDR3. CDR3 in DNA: TGTGCCAGCAGCCTCCGGACTAGTGGGGATACGCAGTATTTT. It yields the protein CASSLRTSGDTQYF.

CDR3 in amino acids: CASSDEGGIFNEQFF. CDR3 DNA sequence: TGTGCCAGCAGTGATGAGGGGGGGATCTTCAATGAGCAGTTCTTC. This chain uses TRBV2 with TRBJ2-1, with D possibly TRBD2 on 7 matching bases. CDR1 and CDR2 from the germline V gene are SNHLY and FYNNEI. There are 15 residues in the CDR3. With 3 bases removed from V and 6 bases from J, the gap between germline ends came to 15 bases.

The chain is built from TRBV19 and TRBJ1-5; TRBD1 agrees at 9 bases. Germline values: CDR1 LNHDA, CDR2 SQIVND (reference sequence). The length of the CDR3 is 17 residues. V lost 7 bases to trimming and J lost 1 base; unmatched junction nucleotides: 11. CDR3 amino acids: CASIPSDRGRSNQPQHF. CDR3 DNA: TGTGCCAGTATCCCCTCGGACAGGGGTCGGAGCAATCAGCCCCAGCATTTT.

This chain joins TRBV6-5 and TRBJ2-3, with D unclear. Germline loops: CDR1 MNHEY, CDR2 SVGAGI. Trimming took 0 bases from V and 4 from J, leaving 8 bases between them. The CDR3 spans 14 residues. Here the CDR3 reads CASSYSQRSDTQYF. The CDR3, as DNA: TGTGCCAGCAGTTACTCACAGAGATCAGATACGCAGTATTTT.

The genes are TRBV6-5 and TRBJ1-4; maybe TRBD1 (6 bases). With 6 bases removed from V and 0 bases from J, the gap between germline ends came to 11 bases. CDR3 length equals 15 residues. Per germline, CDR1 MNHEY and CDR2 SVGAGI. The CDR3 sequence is CASRSGHTTNEKLFF. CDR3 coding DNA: TGTGCCAGCAGGTCGGGACACACAACTAATGAAAAACTGTTTTTT.

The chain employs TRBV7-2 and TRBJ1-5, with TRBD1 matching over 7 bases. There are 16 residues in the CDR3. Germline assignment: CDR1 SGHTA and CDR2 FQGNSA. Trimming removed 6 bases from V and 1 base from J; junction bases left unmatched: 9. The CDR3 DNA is TGTGCCAGCAGTACGGAGACAGGGATGAGCAATCAGCCCCAGCATTTT. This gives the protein CASSTETGMSNQPQHF.